These T cell receptor beta chains were read from a single sample in a study of blood T cell repertoires in COVID-19. Clones were sequenced by immunoSEQ multiplex PCR, and TCRdb holds only the in-frame ones, with some missing. Of about 140,000 clones in the sample, around three quarters were seen once. The sample was peripheral blood. Source of these receptors: a man in his fifties or sixties with active or convalescent COVID-19. Each CDR3 is given with its conserved first and last residue. Each record gives: V gene, clone size, D gene, J gene, CDR3 protein, CDR3 DNA. D genes are given only for firm matches. Clone size is not always given. Where it is, it says once, few, many or a class for expanded clones.

V: TRBV28; size: .; D: .; J: TRBJ1-1; CDR3: CASSEEAGGVNTEAFF; DNA: TGTGCCAGCAGTGAGGAGGCCGGGGGGGTGAACACTGAAGCTTTCTTT
V: TRBV5-5; size: .; D: .; J: TRBJ2-5; CDR3: CASSLGGQETQYF; DNA: TGTGCCAGCAGCTTAGGGGGCCAAGAGACCCAGTACTTC
V: TRBV11-3; size: once; D: TRBD1; J: TRBJ2-1; CDR3: CASSLEPGGREQFF; DNA: TGTGCCAGCAGCTTAGAACCAGGGGGCAGAGAGCAGTTCTTC
V: TRBV24-1; size: .; D: .; J: TRBJ2-1; CDR3: CATSDVTGGQFF; DNA: TGTGCCACCAGTGATGTAACTGGAGGGCAGTTCTTC
V: TRBV5-1; size: many; D: .; J: TRBJ1-3; CDR3: CASGDQSAGNTIYF; DNA: TGCGCCAGCGGAGATCAGTCCGCCGGAAACACCATATATTTT
V: TRBV11-3; size: .; D: .; J: TRBJ2-2; CDR3: CASSLEYSRGHGELFF; DNA: TGTGCCAGCAGCTTAGAGTACTCCAGGGGACACGGGGAGCTGTTTTTT
V: TRBV10-1; size: many; D: TRBD1; J: TRBJ2-7; CDR3: CASSEGRTGVSYEQYF; DNA: TGCGCCAGCAGTGAGGGTCGGACAGGAGTCTCCTACGAGCAGTACTTC
V: TRBV10-1; size: .; D: .; J: TRBJ2-7; CDR3: CASSGTPGGRRPNEQYF; DNA: TGCGCCAGCAGTGGGACCCCTGGGGGGAGACGACCCAACGAGCAGTACTTC
V: TRBV28; size: .; D: TRBD1; J: TRBJ1-6; CDR3: CASSLGQAISPLHF; DNA: TGTGCCAGCAGCTTAGGACAGGCCATTTCACCCCTCCACTTT
V: TRBV2; size: .; D: TRBD2; J: TRBJ2-1; CDR3: CASGLAGEFNEQFF; DNA: TGTGCCAGCGGTCTAGCGGGAGAGTTCAATGAGCAGTTCTTC
V: TRBV5-1; size: .; D: .; J: TRBJ2-5; CDR3: CASSLWGEETQYF; DNA: TGCGCCAGCAGCTTGTGGGGGGAGGAGACCCAGTACTTC
V: TRBV7-4; size: .; D: .; J: TRBJ2-7; CDR3: CASRLGLPAYEQYF; DNA: TGTGCCAGCCGCCTAGGACTGCCCGCCTACGAGCAGTACTTC
V: TRBV29-1; size: once; D: .; J: TRBJ2-7; CDR3: CSVEAGRSLGEQYF; DNA: TGCAGCGTTGAGGCGGGACGGTCCCTCGGTGAGCAGTACTTC
V: TRBV4-1; size: .; D: .; J: TRBJ1-6; CDR3: CASSHAGFSPLHF; DNA: TGCGCCAGCAGCCACGCAGGGTTCTCACCCCTCCACTTT
V: TRBV7-2; size: .; D: TRBD2; J: TRBJ2-1; CDR3: CASSLPAGGPSNEQFF; DNA: TGTGCCAGCAGCCTCCCTGCGGGAGGGCCCTCGAATGAGCAGTTCTTC
V: TRBV27; size: once; D: TRBD1; J: TRBJ2-7; CDR3: CASRIGQGRTYEQYF; DNA: TGTGCCAGCAGAATCGGACAGGGTAGAACCTACGAGCAGTACTTC
V: TRBV29-1; size: .; D: .; J: TRBJ2-5; CDR3: CSARVSETQYF; DNA: TGCAGCGCCAGGGTATCTGAGACCCAGTACTTC
V: TRBV19; size: .; D: TRBD2; J: TRBJ2-1; CDR3: CASSAGLADNEQFF; DNA: TGTGCCAGTAGTGCGGGACTAGCGGACAATGAGCAGTTCTTC
V: TRBV3-1/TRBV3-2; size: .; D: .; J: TRBJ2-7; CDR3: CASSQYYEQYF; DNA: TGTGCCAGCAGCCAATACTACGAGCAGTACTTC
V: TRBV11-2; size: .; D: .; J: TRBJ2-3; CDR3: CASSLVSGVDTQYF; DNA: TGTGCCAGCAGCTTAGTTTCAGGGGTAGATACGCAGTATTTT
V: TRBV7-8; size: few; D: .; J: TRBJ1-6; CDR3: CASMRQDSYNSPLHF; DNA: TGTGCCAGCATGAGACAGGACAGCTATAATTCACCCCTCCACTTT
V: TRBV15; size: .; D: TRBD1; J: TRBJ2-5; CDR3: CATSRPPATGVEETQYF; DNA: TGTGCCACCAGCAGACCTCCGGCGACAGGGGTGGAAGAGACCCAGTACTTC
V: TRBV24-1; size: .; D: .; J: TRBJ2-1; CDR3: CATSDPEPLGMEQFF; DNA: TGTGCCACCAGTGACCCGGAGCCCCTTGGTATGGAGCAGTTCTTC
V: TRBV11-3; size: few; D: .; J: TRBJ2-3; CDR3: CAILVQGQYF; DNA: TGTGCCATCTTAGTACAGGGGCAGTATTTT
V: TRBV24-1; size: .; D: TRBD2; J: TRBJ2-3; CDR3: CATSVASGTSTDTQYF; DNA: TGTGCCACCAGTGTGGCTAGCGGAACCAGCACAGATACGCAGTATTTT
V: TRBV7-3; size: once; D: .; J: TRBJ1-2; CDR3: CASSPDRDYGYTF; DNA: TGTGCCAGCAGCCCCGACAGAGACTATGGCTACACCTTC
V: TRBV11-2; size: .; D: .; J: TRBJ2-5; CDR3: CASSPVEEAQYF; DNA: TGTGCCAGCAGCCCGGTTGAAGAGGCCCAGTACTTC
V: TRBV25-1; size: once; D: TRBD1; J: TRBJ1-6; CDR3: CASSEWTGRNSPLHF; DNA: TGTGCCAGCAGTGAGTGGACAGGGAGAAATTCACCCCTCCACTTT
V: TRBV7-6; size: .; D: .; J: TRBJ2-7; CDR3: CASSPILGRGIEQYF; DNA: TGTGCCAGCAGCCCCATTTTGGGGAGAGGTATCGAGCAGTACTTC
V: TRBV2; size: few; D: TRBD1; J: TRBJ2-1; CDR3: CASTWPGGFEQFF; DNA: TGTGCCAGCACGTGGCCAGGGGGATTTGAGCAGTTCTTC
V: TRBV28; size: .; D: .; J: TRBJ1-5; CDR3: CASTLLGSSNQPQHF; DNA: TGTGCCAGCACCCTACTGGGTAGCAGCAATCAGCCCCAGCATTTT
V: TRBV6-1; size: .; D: .; J: TRBJ1-1; CDR3: CASSVVYMNTEAFF; DNA: TGTGCCAGCAGTGTGGTATACATGAACACTGAAGCTTTCTTT
V: TRBV13; size: .; D: TRBD2; J: TRBJ2-7; CDR3: CASSFFGGSRGEQYF; DNA: TGTGCCAGCAGCTTTTTCGGGGGGTCACGGGGCGAGCAGTACTTC
V: TRBV6-5; size: .; D: .; J: TRBJ2-7; CDR3: CASSYSPDSTYEQYF; DNA: TGTGCCAGCAGTTACTCTCCGGACAGTACCTACGAGCAGTACTTC
V: TRBV6-6; size: once; D: TRBD1; J: TRBJ2-6; CDR3: CASSLRQGSSGANVLTF; DNA: TGTGCCAGCAGTCTGCGACAGGGCTCCTCTGGGGCCAACGTCCTGACTTTC
V: TRBV6-6; size: .; D: TRBD1; J: TRBJ1-1; CDR3: CASSDRGMNTEAFF; DNA: TGTGCCAGCAGCGACAGGGGGATGAACACTGAAGCTTTCTTT
V: TRBV3-1/TRBV3-2; size: once; D: .; J: TRBJ1-5; CDR3: CASSQVRGQPQHF; DNA: TGTGCCAGCAGCCAAGTGCGGGGACAGCCCCAGCATTTT
V: TRBV21-1; size: few; D: .; J: TRBJ1-2; CDR3: CASSKTVGYGYTF; DNA: TGTGCCAGCAGCAAGACAGTTGGCTATGGCTACACCTTC
V: TRBV7-8; size: .; D: TRBD1; J: TRBJ2-1; CDR3: CASSTRAPTGGRSYNEQFF; DNA: TGTGCCAGCAGCACAAGGGCCCCGACAGGGGGACGCTCCTACAATGAGCAGTTCTTC
V: TRBV27; size: few; D: .; J: TRBJ2-4; CDR3: CASSSRLKNIQYF; DNA: TGTGCCAGCAGCTCAAGACTGAAAAACATTCAGTACTTC
V: TRBV6-5; size: .; D: TRBD2; J: TRBJ2-3; CDR3: CASSYLSGRGNTQYF; DNA: TGTGCCAGCAGTTACCTTAGCGGGAGGGGAAATACGCAGTATTTT
V: TRBV5-1; size: .; D: .; J: TRBJ1-1; CDR3: CASSLAWTDSTEAFF; DNA: TGCGCCAGCAGCTTGGCTTGGACAGATTCGACTGAAGCTTTCTTT
V: TRBV5-1; size: .; D: TRBD2; J: TRBJ2-1; CDR3: CASSLSGGSFYNEQFF; DNA: TGCGCCAGCAGCTTAAGCGGGGGCTCCTTTTACAATGAGCAGTTCTTC
V: TRBV5-4; size: .; D: .; J: TRBJ2-7; CDR3: CASSPSTTFSYEQYF; DNA: TGTGCCAGCAGCCCCTCGACTACTTTCTCCTACGAGCAGTACTTC